A selection of T cell receptor beta chains follows, all from one sample in a study of blood T cell repertoires in COVID-19. Generated by immunoSEQ multiplex PCR, the TCRdb table keeps only in-frame clones and is missing some. The sample contains approximately 72,000 clones, 85% of which appear only once. The specimen sequenced was peripheral blood. These TCRs come from a woman aged 80 or over with active or convalescent COVID-19. Both conserved end residues are part of each CDR3. The D gene is left open where the match is weak. Expanded clones are given a class, and other clones once, few, many or no size at all.

TRBV18	13	-	TRBJ2-3	-	TGTGCCAGCTCACCCTCCCAGGTTGGTACGCAGTATTTT	CASSPSQVGTQYF
TRBV5-4	18	-	TRBJ2-2	-	TGTGCCAGCAGCTTGGCCTGGAGGGGCAGCCGCAACACCGGGGAGCTGTTTTTT	CASSLAWRGSRNTGELFF
TRBV11-2	14	-	TRBJ2-3	-	TGTGCCAGCAGCCCCTGGGACAACACAGATACGCAGTATTTT	CASSPWDNTDTQYF
TRBV9	15	-	TRBJ1-2	-	TGTGCCAGCAGCAGAATACAGGGAGCTAACTATGGCTACACCTTC	CASSRIQGANYGYTF
TRBV18	15	-	TRBJ1-2	-	TGTGCCAGCTCACCGCGGGGAAATCTAGTTTACGGCTACACCTTC	CASSPRGNLVYGYTF
TRBV11-3	16	TRBD2	TRBJ2-3	-	TGTGCCAGCAGCCGCGGACTAGCGGTCGAGCCAGATACGCAGTATTTT	CASSRGLAVEPDTQYF
TRBV9	13	TRBD1	TRBJ2-1	-	TGTGCCACCGAACCGGGACAGGGGGCTCCTAGGTTCTTC	CATEPGQGAPRFF
TRBV5-4	15	TRBD1	TRBJ1-6	-	TGTGCCAGCAGCTTGGTGGGACAGTATAATTCACCCCTCCACTTT	CASSLVGQYNSPLHF
TRBV6-2/TRBV6-3	16	TRBD2	TRBJ2-5	-	TGTGCCAGCAGTTACGGCGAGCGGGGGAGCAAAGAGACCCAGTACTTC	CASSYGERGSKETQYF
TRBV7-9	13	-	TRBJ1-2	-	TGTGCCAGCAGCTTAGTAGGCGTCGGGGGCTACACCTTC	CASSLVGVGGYTF
TRBV12-3/TRBV12-4	13	TRBD1	TRBJ1-2	-	TGTGCCAGCACCCTCAGGGGGTCGGGGGGCTACACCTTC	CASTLRGSGGYTF
TRBV27	17	-	TRBJ1-5	few	TGTGCCAGCAGTTTAACGGGCCCGTGGGGCCGGGGGCAGCCCCAGCATTTT	CASSLTGPWGRGQPQHF
TRBV5-4	16	TRBD1	TRBJ2-1	-	TGTGCCAGCAGCTTGGGAGCAGGGGGCTCCTACAATGAGCAGTTCTTC	CASSLGAGGSYNEQFF
TRBV11-3	16	-	TRBJ1-1	-	TGTGCCAGCAGCTTAGATGGGAGAGAAGGTGGCACTGAAGCTTTCTTT	CASSLDGREGGTEAFF
TRBV6-6	21	-	TRBJ1-6	once	TGTGCCAGCAGTCCGTCCCTGGCAGCCGGGAAGCCTGGCTCCTATAATTCACCCCTCCACTTT	CASSPSLAAGKPGSYNSPLHF
TRBV5-6	13	-	TRBJ1-4	-	TGTGCCAGCACCACCTCCCAAAGGGGGAAACTGTTTTTT	CASTTSQRGKLFF
TRBV6-5	15	-	TRBJ1-2	-	TGTGCCAGCAGTTTATATATGGAGCCCCTCTATGGCTACACCTTC	CASSLYMEPLYGYTF
TRBV18	15	TRBD1	TRBJ1-3	-	TGTGCCAGCTCACAACAGGGGGCGCCCGGAAACACCATATATTTT	CASSQQGAPGNTIYF
TRBV5-4	14	TRBD1	TRBJ2-5	-	TGTGCCAGCAGCAACCAGGGGGCGCAGGAGACCCAGTACTTC	CASSNQGAQETQYF
TRBV6-2/TRBV6-3	16	-	TRBJ2-5	-	TGTGCCAGCAGTTACGATCTCTGGCAAATTCAAGAGACCCAGTACTTC	CASSYDLWQIQETQYF
TRBV12-3/TRBV12-4	13	-	TRBJ1-6	few	TGTGCCAGCAGTTTCTCGGGGGATTCACCCCTCCACTTT	CASSFSGDSPLHF
TRBV5-1	13	-	TRBJ1-2	-	TGCGCCAGCAGCTTAGACGGAGCCTATGGCTACACCTTC	CASSLDGAYGYTF
TRBV5-1	17	TRBD1	TRBJ2-2	-	TGCGCCAGCAGCCAAACTACAGGGGGACCGAACACCGGGGAGCTGTTTTTT	CASSQTTGGPNTGELFF
TRBV10-3	15	-	TRBJ1-3	few	TGTGCTGCCGAGCTGGGGCCAAACTCTGGAAACACCATATATTTT	CAAELGPNSGNTIYF
TRBV20-1	13	-	TRBJ2-2	-	TGCAGTGCTAGTGCGGAGACCACCGGGGAGCTGTTTTTT	CSASAETTGELFF
TRBV5-8	13	-	TRBJ1-5	once	TGTGCCAGCGCACAGTACTCTGATCAGCCCCAGCATTTT	CASAQYSDQPQHF
TRBV7-2	15	TRBD2	TRBJ2-5	-	TGTGCCAGCAGCTTCCAAAGCGGGGGTCTTGAGACCCAGTACTTC	CASSFQSGGLETQYF
TRBV7-9	13	-	TRBJ1-2	once	TGTGCCAGCAGCTTAGCAGGGGGCTATGGCTACACCTTC	CASSLAGGYGYTF
TRBV2	14	-	TRBJ2-6	-	TGTGCCGGTGGTGGCCGCTCTGGGGCCAACGTCCTGACTTTC	CAGGGRSGANVLTF
TRBV5-1	13	TRBD1	TRBJ1-2	-	TGCGCCAGCAGCACTGGACAGGCCGTCGGTAGAACCTTC	CASSTGQAVGRTF
TRBV9	14	-	TRBJ1-1	-	TGTGCCAGCAGCATACAAGGACAGAACACTGAAGCTTTCTTT	CASSIQGQNTEAFF
TRBV18	15	-	TRBJ1-4	-	TGTGCCAGCTCACTCTTCCGGGAAGCTAATGAAAAACTGTTTTTT	CASSLFREANEKLFF
TRBV6-5	13	-	TRBJ1-1	-	TGTGCCAGCAGTTACAGAGCTGGTCCCGAAGCTTTCTTT	CASSYRAGPEAFF
TRBV5-6	13	-	TRBJ2-7	-	TGTGCCAGCAGCAATTCGGGAAACGTGGAGCAGTACTTC	CASSNSGNVEQYF
TRBV4-3	18	-	TRBJ2-1	-	TGCGCCAGCAGCCAAGGCCGTGTCAGGGAATTTTGGGACAATGAGCAGTTCTTC	CASSQGRVREFWDNEQFF
TRBV19	13	-	TRBJ1-1	-	TGTGCCAGTAGTTACCAGGGTATGACTGAAGCTTTCTTT	CASSYQGMTEAFF
TRBV30	13	-	TRBJ2-3	-	TGTGCCTGGAGTGTACGAGGCACAGATACGCAGTATTTT	CAWSVRGTDTQYF
TRBV10-3	15	TRBD2	TRBJ2-7	-	TGTGCCATCAGTGGGGGACTAGCGGGCTCCTACGAGCAGTACTTC	CAISGGLAGSYEQYF
TRBV9	17	TRBD2	TRBJ2-5	-	TGTGCCAGCAGCGTAGGTGGTAGCGGGGCCCCGGGAGAGACCCAGTACTTC	CASSVGGSGAPGETQYF
TRBV5-8	12	-	TRBJ1-2	few	TGTGCCAGCAGCTTCCGGGGCTATGGCTACACCTTC	CASSFRGYGYTF
TRBV11-2	16	TRBD2	TRBJ2-7	-	TGTGCCAGCAGCTTGATCCAACGGGGGGGCGTATACGAGCAGTACTTC	CASSLIQRGGVYEQYF
TRBV19	13	-	TRBJ1-5	-	TGTGCCAGTCAACCCTATAGCAATCAGCCCCAGCATTTT	CASQPYSNQPQHF
TRBV30	14	-	TRBJ1-2	few	TGTGCCTGGAGTGTGGATCGGGGGTCCTATGGCTACACCTTC	CAWSVDRGSYGYTF
TRBV3-1/TRBV3-2	15	-	TRBJ2-7	-	TGTGCCAGCAGCCGCGAGGAGGGGGCGAGGGCCGAGCAGTACTTC	CASSREEGARAEQYF
TRBV18	13	TRBD1	TRBJ1-5	-	TGTGCCAGCTCACAGACAGGGGGGCAGCCCCAGCATTTT	CASSQTGGQPQHF
TRBV2	13	-	TRBJ1-1	-	TGTGCCAGCAGTGGCGACAGACGCACTGAAGCTTTCTTT	CASSGDRRTEAFF
TRBV6-5	14	-	TRBJ2-5	-	TGTGCCAGCAGTATGTCCACAACCCAAGAGACCCAGTACTTC	CASSMSTTQETQYF
TRBV19	14	TRBD1	TRBJ1-1	-	TGTGCCAGTAGTCAAGGGACAGCGACGACTGAAGCTTTCTTT	CASSQGTATTEAFF
TRBV2	14	-	TRBJ2-7	-	TGTGCCAGCAGTGAAAACCCAAGGGGGTACGAGCAGTACTTC	CASSENPRGYEQYF
TRBV14	13	TRBD1	TRBJ1-1	-	TGTGCCAGCAGCACGGGACAGCTGACTGAAGCTTTCTTT	CASSTGQLTEAFF
TRBV16	15	TRBD2	TRBJ2-1	-	TGTGCCAGCAGCCAATTAACTAGCGGCTCCAATGAGCAGTTCTTC	CASSQLTSGSNEQFF
TRBV9	13	-	TRBJ2-3	-	TGTGCCAGCAGCGCCGTCGAGACAGATACGCAGTATTTT	CASSAVETDTQYF
TRBV30	13	-	TRBJ1-2	-	TGTGCCTGGAGTGCCCACAGTAACTATGGCTACACCTTC	CAWSAHSNYGYTF
TRBV19	12	-	TRBJ1-1	once	TGTGCCAGTAGTATCTTGAACACTGAAGCTTTCTTT	CASSILNTEAFF
TRBV9	14	-	TRBJ1-6	-	TGTGCCAGCAGCGAGGGACTGCTTAATTCACCCCTCCACTTT	CASSEGLLNSPLHF
TRBV28	15	TRBD1	TRBJ1-1	-	TGTGCCAGCAGTTCCCCGCGGGACAGGGGATATGAAGCTTTCTTT	CASSSPRDRGYEAFF
TRBV19	16	TRBD2	TRBJ2-3	-	TGTGCCAGTAGTGGACTAGCGGGGTTGATCACAGATACGCAGTATTTT	CASSGLAGLITDTQYF